A single sample gave rise to the 11 T cell receptor beta chains below, sequenced in a study of patients and donors after allogeneic stem cell transplantation. TCRdb re-derived calls from the RT-PCR reads in MiXCR, one entry per CDR3 protein. This sample carries about 200,000 distinct CDR3 sequences, 35% to 50% of them seen once, and the ten largest clones take 30% to 35%. The sequenced material came from blood, either unsorted or a sorted T cell fraction (not recorded which). The receptors shown here come from a human donor who was either an allogeneic HSCT recipient or a stem cell or donor lymphocyte infusion donor (not recorded which). It is not recorded whose cells these are; they may come from a transplant donor.

The V and J genes are TRBV29-1 and TRBJ1-1; D uncertain. Germline CDR1 and CDR2: SQVTM and ANQGSEA. The CDR3 spans 15 residues. V lost 4 bases and J 0 bases, leaving 15 bases between the germline ends. CDR3 nucleotide sequence: TGCAGCGTTGGGGCGGGTGGGCAGGTGAACACTGAAGCTTTCTTT. Translating gives CSVGAGGQVNTEAFF. Together with reference TRBV29-1 and TRBJ1-1, the CDR3 gives the full variable domain: SAVISQKPSRDICQRGTSLTIQCQVDSQVTMMFWYRQQPGQSLTLIATANQGSEATYESGFVIDKFPISRPNLTFSTLTVSNMSPEDSSIYLCSVGAGGQVNTEAFFGQGTRLTVV.

This clonotype turned up a few times. The gene calls are TRBV27 and TRBJ2-1; 7 positions match TRBD2. Germline values: CDR1 MNHEY, CDR2 SMNVEV (reference sequence). The CDR3 is 14 residues long. With V trimmed by 3 bases and J by 9 bases, 8 bases remained unmatched. CDR3 residues: CASSFGLGRSEQFF. CDR3 sequence (DNA): TGTGCCAGCAGTTTCGGACTAGGTCGTAGTGAGCAGTTCTTC.

The chain combines TRBV5-1 with TRBJ2-3; the D gene is possibly TRBD1 (5 bases). The CDR3 totals 13 residues. The V and J ends lost 7 bases and 2 bases respectively, with 11 bases between them. Germline-derived CDR1 and CDR2 are SGHRS and YFSETQ. In nucleotides, the CDR3 is TGCGCCAGCGGACCGGACAACACAGATACGCAGTATTTT. It yields the protein CASGPDNTDTQYF.

This clonotype was counted a few times. The V gene is TRBV12-3 or TRBV12-4, the J gene TRBJ2-3; 11 positions agree with TRBD1. V gave up 2 bases and J gave up 2 bases; unmatched junction bases: 3. The length of the CDR3 is 16 residues. The CDR3 spells CASSLWGQGVTDTQYF. The CDR3 DNA reads TGTGCCAGCAGTTTATGGGGACAGGGGGTCACAGATACGCAGTATTTT.

This clonotype was detected only a few times. The gene calls are TRBV5-1 and TRBJ2-7; D gene uncertain. V shed 4 bases and J shed 5 bases, with 19 bases lying between them. There are 15 residues in the CDR3. Germline assignment: CDR1 SGHRS and CDR2 YFSETQ. CDR3 in amino acids: CASSPQLTGSHEQYF. CDR3 sequence (DNA): TGCGCCAGCAGCCCTCAACTGACGGGTTCCCACGAGCAGTACTTC.

V and J are TRBV3-1 and TRBJ1-1; D call uncertain. The CDR3 is made up of 14 amino acids. Germline V lookup: CDR1 LGHDT, CDR2 YNNKEL (reference sequence). V was pared by 3 bases and J by 1 base, with 9 bases between. CDR3 DNA sequence: TGTGCCAGCAGCCACCGACGGCCGAACACTGAAGCTTTCTTT. Residues: CASSHRRPNTEAFF.

The table lists this clonotype with a few counts. For the CDR3, the DNA is TGTGCCACAGGAAGTGGGGGTTCGGACAATGAGCAGTTCTTC. The encoded protein is CATGSGGSDNEQFF. The V gene is TRBV12-3 or TRBV12-4, the J gene TRBJ2-1; D is possibly TRBD1 or TRBD2 (5 bases each). The V end was cut by 10 bases, the J end by 5 bases, with 18 bases between. The CDR3 is made up of 14 amino acids.

The chain employs TRBV6-5 and TRBJ1-1; D may be TRBD1 (6 bases). The CDR3 has 12 residues. The V gene's germline CDR1 is MNHEY and CDR2 SVGAGI. CDR3 nucleotides: TGTGCTCTAGGGGGTGATGGCACTGAAGCTTTCTTT. This codes for CALGGDGTEAFF.

The chain combines TRBV29-1 with TRBJ2-5, with 12 bases that match TRBD2. The CDR3 totals 15 residues. Germline CDR1 and CDR2: SQVTM and ANQGSEA. J lost 2 bases, V lost 4 bases, and 5 bases had no gene match. The DNA for the CDR3 is TGCAGCGTTGGACTAGCGGGAGTGGGGCAAGAGACCCAGTACTTC. Translating it yields CSVGLAGVGQETQYF.

This clonotype came up a few times. This chain joins TRBV4-3 and TRBJ1-6; perhaps TRBD1 as D (5 bases). The CDR3 is 18 residues long. V was trimmed by 1 base and J by 0 bases, leaving 13 bases between them. Germline CDR1 is LGHNA and CDR2 is YSLEER. This CDR3 is CASSQVRSGGSYNSPLHF. The CDR3 region has the DNA TGCGCCAGCAGCCAAGTCCGGTCTGGGGGCTCCTATAATTCACCCCTCCACTTT.

V is TRBV5-1 and J is TRBJ2-5, with a possible D match to TRBD1 (6 bases). V was cut by 4 bases and J by 7 bases, with 20 bases left in between. The length of the CDR3 is 15 residues. Germline V lookup: CDR1 SGHRS, CDR2 YFSETQ. The DNA of the CDR3 is TGCGCCAGCAGCCCTCCGGGACACAGGAACATGACCCAGTACTTC. As protein: CASSPPGHRNMTQYF.